These T cell receptor beta chains were read from a single sample in a study of spatial heterogeneity in lung cancer. TCRdb processed the 5' RACE reads anew with MiXCR; each CDR3 protein has one entry. This table holds approximately 50,000 distinct CDR3 sequences, around 7.7% found once. The material sequenced was PBMCs, taken at follow-up. These receptors were obtained from a female donor with early-stage non-small cell lung cancer. Both conserved end residues are part of each CDR3. Each record gives: D gene, clone size, V gene, J gene, CDR3 protein, CDR3 DNA. The D gene is left open where the match is weak. Clone size, where shown, is once, few, many, or a class for clones that have expanded.

d_gene: -; abundance: -; v_gene: TRBV18; j_gene: TRBJ2-7; CDR3aa: CASSPGSTYEQYF; CDR3nt: TGTGCCAGCTCACCCGGGTCCACCTACGAGCAGTACTTC
d_gene: -; abundance: many; v_gene: TRBV5-1; j_gene: TRBJ1-3; CDR3aa: CASSWTGINSGNTIYF; CDR3nt: TGCGCCAGCAGCTGGACCGGGATTAACTCTGGAAACACCATATATTTT
d_gene: -; abundance: many; v_gene: TRBV5-1; j_gene: TRBJ2-5; CDR3aa: CASSLANLGAPYQETQYF; CDR3nt: TGCGCCAGCAGCTTGGCGAATTTGGGGGCCCCTTACCAAGAGACCCAGTACTTC
d_gene: TRBD1; abundance: -; v_gene: TRBV14; j_gene: TRBJ1-4; CDR3aa: CASSRDRGEKLFF; CDR3nt: TGTGCCAGTAGCCGGGACAGGGGTGAAAAACTGTTTTTT
d_gene: TRBD1; abundance: once; v_gene: TRBV6-1; j_gene: TRBJ2-7; CDR3aa: CASTTGAAGVDEQYF; CDR3nt: TGTGCCAGCACTACAGGGGCGGCAGGGGTAGACGAGCAGTACTTC
d_gene: -; abundance: many; v_gene: TRBV7-3; j_gene: TRBJ2-2; CDR3aa: CASSLDPFTGELFF; CDR3nt: TGTGCCAGCAGCTTGGACCCTTTCACCGGGGAGCTGTTTTTT
d_gene: TRBD1; abundance: -; v_gene: TRBV4-3; j_gene: TRBJ1-3; CDR3aa: CASSRGQDSGNTIYF; CDR3nt: TGCGCCAGCAGCCGGGGACAGGACTCTGGAAACACCATATATTTT
d_gene: -; abundance: few; v_gene: TRBV19; j_gene: TRBJ1-4; CDR3aa: CASIGIREKLFF; CDR3nt: TGTGCCAGTATTGGGATTCGGGAAAAACTGTTTTTT
d_gene: -; abundance: -; v_gene: TRBV28; j_gene: TRBJ1-1; CDR3aa: CASSLFGTKDTEAFF; CDR3nt: TGTGCCAGCAGTTTATTTGGGACAAAGGACACTGAAGCTTTCTTT
d_gene: -; abundance: many; v_gene: TRBV5-1; j_gene: TRBJ1-5; CDR3aa: CASSLGGLGQPQHF; CDR3nt: TGCGCCAGCAGCTTGGGAGGGCTCGGGCAGCCCCAGCATTTT
d_gene: -; abundance: -; v_gene: TRBV6-1; j_gene: TRBJ1-4; CDR3aa: CASSGTGRAYEKLFF; CDR3nt: TGTGCCAGCAGTGGAACGGGCAGGGCCTATGAAAAACTGTTTTTT
d_gene: -; abundance: -; v_gene: TRBV5-1; j_gene: TRBJ1-5; CDR3aa: CASSSLPDRNQPQHF; CDR3nt: TGCGCCAGCAGCTCGCTTCCGGACAGAAATCAGCCCCAGCATTTT
d_gene: -; abundance: many; v_gene: TRBV10-2; j_gene: TRBJ2-7; CDR3aa: CASRMTGVSYEQYF; CDR3nt: TGCGCCAGCCGCATGACAGGCGTCTCCTACGAGCAGTACTTC
d_gene: -; abundance: few; v_gene: TRBV20-1; j_gene: TRBJ2-7; CDR3aa: CSARYLKPGQVLGVDSYEQYF; CDR3nt: TGCAGTGCTCGTTATTTAAAGCCGGGACAAGTCTTAGGGGTCGATTCCTACGAGCAGTACTTC
d_gene: -; abundance: many; v_gene: TRBV4-3; j_gene: TRBJ2-7; CDR3aa: CASSQGAGIGYYEQYF; CDR3nt: TGCGCCAGCAGCCAAGGGGCGGGGATAGGGTACTACGAGCAGTACTTC
d_gene: -; abundance: -; v_gene: TRBV5-4; j_gene: TRBJ2-3; CDR3aa: CASSLDGDTQYF; CDR3nt: TGTGCCAGCAGCTTGGACGGGGATACGCAGTATTTT
d_gene: -; abundance: many; v_gene: TRBV9; j_gene: TRBJ1-5; CDR3aa: CASSPTKEQPQHF; CDR3nt: TGTGCCAGCAGCCCCACGAAGGAGCAGCCCCAGCATTTT
d_gene: -; abundance: many; v_gene: TRBV4-1; j_gene: TRBJ1-5; CDR3aa: CASSRAPGGNQPQHF; CDR3nt: TGCGCCAGCAGCCGGGCCCCAGGGGGCAATCAGCCCCAGCATTTT
d_gene: -; abundance: many; v_gene: TRBV4-1; j_gene: TRBJ2-5; CDR3aa: CASSQDPRREETQYF; CDR3nt: TGCGCCAGCAGCCAGGACCCACGCCGGGAAGAGACCCAGTACTTC
d_gene: TRBD2; abundance: -; v_gene: TRBV29-1; j_gene: TRBJ2-1; CDR3aa: CSVEEAGGGEQFF; CDR3nt: TGCAGCGTTGAAGAGGCGGGGGGTGGTGAGCAGTTCTTC
d_gene: -; abundance: few; v_gene: TRBV3-1; j_gene: TRBJ2-3; CDR3aa: CASSQSAQAQYF; CDR3nt: TGTGCCAGCAGCCAATCGGCACAAGCGCAGTATTTT
d_gene: -; abundance: many; v_gene: TRBV5-6; j_gene: TRBJ1-5; CDR3aa: CASSLGREANQPQHF; CDR3nt: TGTGCCAGCAGCTTGGGCAGGGAGGCCAATCAGCCCCAGCATTTT
d_gene: -; abundance: many; v_gene: TRBV5-4; j_gene: TRBJ2-1; CDR3aa: CASSLGPGSYNEQFF; CDR3nt: TGTGCCAGCAGCTTGGGCCCCGGCTCCTACAATGAGCAGTTCTTC
d_gene: -; abundance: few; v_gene: TRBV27; j_gene: TRBJ2-5; CDR3aa: CASSRPGARETQYF; CDR3nt: TGTGCCAGCAGTAGACCAGGGGCTAGAGAGACCCAGTACTTC
d_gene: -; abundance: -; v_gene: TRBV5-1; j_gene: TRBJ2-3; CDR3aa: CASSLSSTDTQYF; CDR3nt: TGCGCCAGCAGCTTGTCTAGCACAGATACGCAGTATTTT
d_gene: -; abundance: many; v_gene: TRBV27; j_gene: TRBJ2-1; CDR3aa: CASSFIGDLSIWFF; CDR3nt: TGTGCCAGCAGTTTTATCGGGGACCTCTCGATTTGGTTCTTC
d_gene: TRBD2; abundance: many; v_gene: TRBV6-2/TRBV6-3; j_gene: TRBJ2-5; CDR3aa: CASLLAGTQETQYF; CDR3nt: TGTGCCAGTCTACTAGCGGGGACTCAAGAGACCCAGTACTTC
d_gene: TRBD1; abundance: few; v_gene: TRBV13; j_gene: TRBJ2-7; CDR3aa: CASSLNRDRSYEQYF; CDR3nt: TGTGCCAGCAGCCTAAACCGGGACAGATCCTACGAGCAGTACTTC
d_gene: TRBD2; abundance: -; v_gene: TRBV20-1; j_gene: TRBJ2-1; CDR3aa: CSARDPGRGVYNEQFF; CDR3nt: TGCAGTGCTAGAGATCCAGGACGGGGGGTATACAATGAGCAGTTCTTC
d_gene: TRBD2; abundance: few; v_gene: TRBV4-1; j_gene: TRBJ2-7; CDR3aa: CASSLQVAGNYEQYF; CDR3nt: TGCGCCAGCAGTCTTCAGGTAGCGGGGAACTACGAGCAGTACTTC
d_gene: TRBD1; abundance: -; v_gene: TRBV2; j_gene: TRBJ2-5; CDR3aa: CASRSDRGEETQYF; CDR3nt: TGTGCCAGCAGATCCGACAGGGGAGAAGAGACCCAGTACTTC
d_gene: -; abundance: many; v_gene: TRBV11-2; j_gene: TRBJ1-1; CDR3aa: CASSLALGARDTEAFF; CDR3nt: TGTGCCAGCAGCTTAGCTCTGGGGGCTCGAGACACTGAAGCTTTCTTT
d_gene: -; abundance: few; v_gene: TRBV4-3; j_gene: TRBJ2-3; CDR3aa: CASSQDPARGWADTQYF; CDR3nt: TGCGCCAGCAGCCAAGATCCGGCCAGAGGATGGGCAGATACGCAGTATTTT
d_gene: TRBD1; abundance: many; v_gene: TRBV27; j_gene: TRBJ2-7; CDR3aa: CASSFLRDRDEQYF; CDR3nt: TGTGCCAGCAGTTTCCTTCGGGACAGGGACGAGCAGTACTTC
d_gene: TRBD1; abundance: many; v_gene: TRBV11-2; j_gene: TRBJ1-5; CDR3aa: CASSLDQLGGVDNQPQHF; CDR3nt: TGTGCCAGCAGCTTAGATCAGTTAGGGGGCGTTGACAATCAGCCCCAGCATTTT
d_gene: TRBD2; abundance: many; v_gene: TRBV7-2; j_gene: TRBJ2-3; CDR3aa: CASSLGLAGDSSTDTQYF; CDR3nt: TGTGCCAGCAGCTTAGGGCTAGCGGGGGACTCCAGCACAGATACGCAGTATTTT
d_gene: -; abundance: -; v_gene: TRBV5-1; j_gene: TRBJ2-3; CDR3aa: CASSLRLDTDTQYF; CDR3nt: TGCGCCAGCAGCCTTCGACTAGACACAGATACGCAGTATTTT